This TCR beta chain emerged from a study of CD8+CD57+ T cells in acquired aplastic anemia. For the study at large: When averaged, DNA from sorted CD4+ and CD8+ cells came to around 3 ug.

This clonotype was counted a single time. What it binds is unknown. General study points: The same twenty-nine CD8+ CDR3 sequences occurred in patients and in controls. Patients showed no significant difference from controls in CD8+ Simpson's diversity.

According to the study, genomic DNA was the template for TCR beta VDJ and CDR3 profiling. TCRdb redid the calling of the reads with MiXCR, one entry per CDR3 protein. The sample lists a few hundred thousand distinct CDR3 sequences; 60% to 80% were seen once. The sequenced sample was sorted CD4+, CD8+, or CD8+CD57+ T cells (not recorded which) from PBMCs. The sequence came from a human donor in good health, serving as a control.

CDR3 residues: CASSLELLAGGPLETQYF. The CDR3 bases are TGTGCCAGCAGCTTAGAACTTTTGGCGGGGGGTCCATTGGAGACCCAGTACTTC. The rearrangement links TRBV7-9 to TRBJ2-1; the match to TRBD2 covers 8 bases. TRBJ2-5 explains the end of the DNA better; the J call may be wrong. Germline CDR1 reads SEHNR; CDR2 reads FQNEAQ (reference sequence). The CDR3 covers 18 residues.